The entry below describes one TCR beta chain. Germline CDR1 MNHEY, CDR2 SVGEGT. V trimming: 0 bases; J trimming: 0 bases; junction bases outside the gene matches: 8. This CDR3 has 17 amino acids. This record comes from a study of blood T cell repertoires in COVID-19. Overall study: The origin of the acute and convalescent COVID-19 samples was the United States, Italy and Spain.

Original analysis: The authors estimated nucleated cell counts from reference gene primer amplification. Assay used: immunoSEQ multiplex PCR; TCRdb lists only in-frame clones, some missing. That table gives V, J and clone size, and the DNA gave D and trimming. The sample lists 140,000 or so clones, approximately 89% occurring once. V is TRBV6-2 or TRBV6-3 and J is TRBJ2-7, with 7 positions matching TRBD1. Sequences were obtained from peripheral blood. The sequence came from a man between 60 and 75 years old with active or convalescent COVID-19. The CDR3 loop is CASSYSKGTVSSYEQYF. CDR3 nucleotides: TGTGCCAGCAGTTACTCGAAAGGGACAGTGAGCTCCTACGAGCAGTACTTC.